Below are 19 T cell receptor beta chains sequenced from a single sample in a study of blood T cell repertoires in COVID-19. Sequencing used immunoSEQ multiplex PCR; TCRdb keeps in-frame clones, though not all of them. The repertoire includes around 72,000 clones, around 90% of them detected once, and around 30% sits in the top ten. Sequences were obtained from peripheral blood. These TCRs come from a man aged 45-60 years with acute or convalescent COVID-19.

This chain connects TRBV3-1 (or the pseudogene TRBV3-2) to TRBJ2-5; the match to TRBD1 covers 10 bases. In germline, CDR1 is LGHDT, CDR2 YNNKEL (reference sequence). V gave up 4 bases and J gave up 4 bases; unmatched junction bases: 3. The CDR3 is 14 amino acids. CDR3 residues: CASSPTGGAETQYF. CDR3 nucleotides: TGTGCCAGCAGCCCGACAGGGGGCGCAGAGACCCAGTACTTC.

The chain links TRBV7-7 to TRBJ2-3; 7 bases align to TRBD2. The germline gives CDR1 SSHAT, CDR2 FNYEAQ (reference sequence). Trimming cost V 4 bases and J 1 base; bases outside gene matches: 8. The CDR3 sequence is 16 residues long. The CDR3 reads CASSSLASDGTDTQYF. The CDR3 bases are TGTGCCAGCAGCTCACTAGCGAGTGACGGCACAGATACGCAGTATTTT. The full variable domain, with the rest looked up from reference TRBV7-7 and TRBJ2-3, is GAGVSQSPRYKVTKRGQDVTLRCDPISSHATLYWYQQALGQGPEFLTYFNYEAQPDKSGLPSDRFSAERPEGSISTLTIQRTEQRDSAMYRCASSSLASDGTDTQYFGPGTRLTVL.

The chain employs TRBV27 and TRBJ2-3, with TRBD2 matching 7 bases. V lost 3 bases to trimming and J lost 2 bases; unmatched junction nucleotides: 5. The germline CDR1 and CDR2 sequences are MNHEY and SMNVEV (reference sequence). The CDR3 contains 15 residues. The CDR3 nucleotides are TGTGCCAGCAGTTTTAAAGCGGGGTACACAGATACGCAGTATTTT. Its protein is CASSFKAGYTDTQYF.

The CDR3 DNA reads TGTGCCAGCAGCCCCGGCGGGGGCCCCTACGAGCAGTACTTC. Translated: CASSPGGGPYEQYF. The chain joins TRBV27 to TRBJ2-7; D is possibly TRBD2 (7 bases). Trimming shortened V by 6 bases and J by 2 bases, and 14 bases separated the two germline ends. The CDR3 is 14 amino acids. Germline loops: CDR1 MNHEY, CDR2 SMNVEV (reference sequence).

CDR3 residues: CASSLAPADTQYF. The CDR3 DNA follows: TGTGCCAGCAGTTTAGCCCCGGCAGATACGCAGTATTTT. The chain recombines TRBV12-3 or TRBV12-4 with TRBJ2-3; D unresolved. CDR3 length: 13 residues. The germline V and J ends were trimmed by 0 bases and 4 bases, with 5 bases remaining between them.

The table lists this clone with a count of one. The V and J genes are TRBV10-3 and TRBJ2-2; 11 bases are shared with TRBD1. This CDR3 is built from 17 residues. The germline V gene has CDR1 ENHRY and CDR2 SYGVKD. The V and J ends lost 4 bases and 6 bases, in that order; junction bases with no gene match: 10. The CDR3 DNA reads TGTGCCATCAGTGGGACAGGGGGCGCATCTCTCGCCGGGGAGCTGTTTTTT. Translation gives CAISGTGGASLAGELFF.

This chain connects TRBV7-9 to TRBJ1-1, with a possible D match to TRBD1 (5 bases). Germline CDR1 SEHNR, CDR2 FQNEAQ (reference sequence). The germline V and J ends were trimmed by 1 base and 0 bases, with 9 bases remaining between them. The CDR3 is 15 amino acids. The chain's CDR3 is CASSLVQGVNTEAFF. In DNA, the CDR3 is TGTGCCAGCAGCTTAGTCCAGGGTGTGAACACTGAAGCTTTCTTT.

A few counts support this clone. The V gene is TRBV19, the J gene TRBJ1-6; the D gene is possibly TRBD1 (6 bases). V was pared by 0 bases and J by 6 bases, with 21 bases between. The CDR3 loop spans 19 amino acids. The germline V gene has CDR1 LNHDA and CDR2 SQIVND (reference sequence). In nucleotides, the CDR3 is TGTGCCAGTAGTATAGACCGGACAGCCAACTTAGGCTCTAATTCACCCCTCCACTTT. It is translated as CASSIDRTANLGSNSPLHF.

The chain links TRBV24-1 to TRBJ2-1; a weak D match, TRBD1 (5 bases). Germline CDR1 is KGHDR and CDR2 is SFDVKD. This CDR3 comprises 14 residues. V gave up 0 bases and J gave up 5 bases, with 7 bases separating them. CDR3 sequence reads: CATSDLDSNNEQFF. The CDR3 bases are TGTGCCACCAGTGATTTGGACAGTAACAATGAGCAGTTCTTC.

The chain has TRBV7-6 and TRBJ1-1, with TRBD1 matching over 8 bases. Germline V lookup: CDR1 SGHVS, CDR2 FNYEAQ. V lost 5 bases to trimming and J lost 2 bases; unmatched junction nucleotides: 4. This CDR3 is built from 14 residues. The DNA for the CDR3 is TGTGCCAGCAGCCCGGGACAGGCTAACACTGAAGCTTTCTTT. Translation gives CASSPGQANTEAFF.

This clone was counted only a few times. This sequence joins TRBV3-1 (or the pseudogene TRBV3-2) and TRBJ2-5, with D possibly being TRBD1 (7 bases). Germline V gene data show CDR1 as LGHDT and CDR2 as YNNKEL (reference sequence). The CDR3 sequence is 16 residues long. Trimming pared 0 bases from V and 4 bases from J, leaving 15 bases between. Here the CDR3 reads CASSQDASGGRETQYF. As DNA, the CDR3 is TGTGCCAGCAGCCAAGATGCGTCAGGGGGGAGAGAGACCCAGTACTTC.

The V and J genes are TRBV20-1 and TRBJ1-1; D gene ambiguous. This CDR3 has 11 amino acids. Between the trimmed V and J ends, which lost 2 bases and 4 bases, there was a span of 5 bases. CDR1 and CDR2 from the germline V gene are DFQATT and SNEGSKA (reference sequence). CDR3 amino acids: CSARLLTEAFF. Here the CDR3 DNA reads TGCAGTGCTAGACTTCTCACTGAAGCTTTCTTT.

This chain joins TRBV3-1 (or the pseudogene TRBV3-2) and TRBJ1-5, with 7 bases that match TRBD1. Germline trimming cut 3 bases from V and 7 bases from J; bases unmatched to any gene: 3. This CDR3 contains 13 residues. Germline CDR1 is LGHDT and CDR2 is YNNKEL (reference sequence). CDR3 coding DNA: TGTGCCAGCAGCCAGACAGGGACGCAGCCCCAGCATTTT. Translating gives CASSQTGTQPQHF.

The V call is TRBV10-1, the J call TRBJ2-3; no reliable D call. The length of the CDR3 is 14 residues. V lost 4 bases and J lost 3, with 11 bases in between. Germline CDR1 is WNHNN and CDR2 is SYGVQD (reference sequence). The CDR3 is CASSGYEATDTQYF. In DNA form, the CDR3 reads TGCGCCAGCAGTGGATATGAGGCTACAGATACGCAGTATTTT.

This clone was recorded a few times. This rearrangement joins TRBV27 to TRBJ1-6; D gene uncertain. This CDR3 has 16 residues. The V and J ends lost 8 bases and 0 bases respectively, with 14 bases between them. CDR1 is MNHEY and CDR2 is SMNVEV in the germline V gene (reference sequence). CDR3 sequence (DNA): TGTGCCAGCCGTATAATCGCAGTCTCCTATAATTCACCCCTCCACTTT. Amino acid sequence: CASRIIAVSYNSPLHF.

This sequence joins TRBV30 and TRBJ1-4; 9 nucleotides agree with TRBD1. The CDR3 has 15 amino acids. Germline V lookup: CDR1 GTSNPN, CDR2 SVGIG (reference sequence). V gave up 2 bases and J gave up 7 bases; unmatched junction bases: 8. The CDR3 region is CAWSTTRQGGEKLFF. CDR3 DNA: TGTGCCTGGAGTACCACACGACAGGGGGGTGAAAAACTGTTTTTT.

The chain is built from TRBV30 and TRBJ1-5, with D tentatively TRBD1 (6 bases). Looked up from germline, CDR1 is GTSNPN and CDR2 is SVGIG (reference sequence). V was clipped by 4 bases and J by 3 bases, with 19 bases between them. This CDR3 region has 16 residues. For the CDR3, the DNA is TGTGCCTGGATCTCACCCGGGGGGCGAATCAATCAGCCCCAGCATTTT. This sequence encodes CAWISPGGRINQPQHF.

The DNA for the CDR3 is TGTGCCAGCAGCTCAGGGGGGACTGATTTTTATGTTAGCAATCAGCCCCAGCATTTT. Encoded protein: CASSSGGTDFYVSNQPQHF. This rearrangement joins TRBV7-9 to TRBJ1-5, with 7 bases that match TRBD1. Trimming removed 4 bases from V and 0 bases from J; junction bases left unmatched: 15. The CDR3 is 19 residues long. Per the germline V gene, CDR1 is SEHNR and CDR2 is FQNEAQ (reference sequence).

The rearrangement joins TRBV24-1 to TRBJ2-3; no firm D call. CDR3 length: 16 residues. Germline loops: CDR1 KGHDR, CDR2 SFDVKD. V was shortened by 1 base and J by 0 bases, with 10 bases between the two germline ends. CDR3 DNA: TGTGCCACCAGTGATTTTCGGAGTACTAGCACAGATACGCAGTATTTT. It translates to CATSDFRSTSTDTQYF.